What follows describes a single T cell receptor beta chain. No antigen is known for it. No much larger clonotype is one base removed from it; base qualities were not supplied. The trial excluded patients who had a history of autoimmune disease or were on systemic immunosuppression. Peripheral blood for TCR sequencing was drawn from every dose cohort at baseline, at cycle 4 day 1 and at cycle 7 day 1. The samples were taken from a phase I, first-in-human, multicenter, open-label dose-escalation trial of ivuxolimab. The trial enrolled adults with locally advanced or metastatic head and neck squamous cell, hepatocellular, melanoma or renal cell carcinoma. CD4+ and CD8+ T cells were sorted separately from peripheral blood before TCR sequencing. The sample is drawn from a study of OX40 agonist ivuxolimab in advanced cancers. About the investigation overall: Ivuxolimab, which targeted the costimulatory receptor OX40 (CD134), was an agonistic, fully human IgG2 monoclonal antibody. Among the 50 to 55 dose-escalation patients, some 20 had hepatocellular carcinoma, approximately 15 melanoma, 9 renal cell carcinoma and 9 head and neck cancer. Patients were allowed to have had prior anti-PD-1, anti-PD-L1 or anti-CTLA-4 therapy, and more than 35% of the dose-escalation patients had been treated with checkpoint inhibitors. In the dose-escalation cohort, 82.7% of patients were male, and the mean age was roughly 60 years, with a range of roughly 20 to 80. Intravenous ivuxolimab was administered to patients every 2 weeks at six dose levels: 0.01, 0.1, 0.3, 1.5, 3 and 10 mg/kg. The purpose of peripheral TCRbeta sequencing was to test whether ivuxolimab changed TCR sequence diversity and led to clonal T-cell expansion. Partial responses occurred in three dose-escalation patients: two with cutaneous melanoma and one with hepatocellular carcinoma. The monotherapy dose-escalation portion (N ≈ 57 patients) of the phase I ivuxolimab trial is reported in the paper. What the study reported, not specific to this receptor: In partial responders in the 0.1-3.0 mg/kg groups, normalized peripheral clonal expansion was found to be among the lowest, especially among CD8+ T cells. After ivuxolimab, expanded clones were on average more numerous among CD8+ T cells than among CD4+ T cells. Low levels of normalized T-cell clonal expansion were also seen in some nonresponding patients. Clonal expansion of both CD4+ and CD8+ blood T cells was observed from baseline to week 6 at doses 0.1 to 3.0 mg/kg. The antigen specificity of the clonally expanded peripheral T cells was not determined.

To sequence the TCRbeta CDR3 region, genomic DNA was isolated from the sorted cells. TCRbeta CDR3 regions were sequenced using the immunoSEQ Assay. The immuneACCESS repertoire file appears here via TCRdb, limited to in-frame rearrangements. These files lack a portion of the clones; in checked studies, under half of the deficit traces to unresolved V genes, and the cause of the others is not known. Recorded for this sample are about 67,000 clones; approximately 90% of them occurred a single time. In total, the top ten clones hold more than 9.5% of the sample. The specimen was CD4+ or CD8+ T cells sorted from blood, collected in a trial of the OX40 agonist ivuxolimab. The sequence was obtained from an adult with an advanced solid tumor such as melanoma, head and neck, liver or kidney cancer.

In nucleotide form, the sequence is TGTGCCAGCAGCCCGCTGGACAGGATGTACAATGAGCAGTTCTTC. Its translation is CASSPLDRMYNEQFF. The chain uses TRBV9 and TRBJ2-1, and 7 junction bases match TRBD1. The CDR3 sequence holds 15 residues, the cysteine and phenylalanine included. Solely the CDR3 DNA is kept, with 45 bases framed from the first base. The CDR1 and CDR2 encoded by the germline V gene are SGDLS and YYNGEE. For this chain, trimming is 4 bases at the V end and 4 bases at the J end, and the number of junction bases without a gene match is 8.